The TCR beta chain under discussion was sequenced for a study of CD8+ T cells in alopecia areata. Study results and caveats: Clonality exceeded that of normal scalp in lesional scalp, most notably in alopecia totalis/universalis.

This clone was observed a few times. Antigen specificity is unknown. cDNA reverse transcribed from extracted RNA served as the sequencing template. The assay was immunoSEQ multiplex PCR, and TCRdb's table has in-frame clones only and misses some. The sample has almost 250,000 clones, under 70% seen once. Trimming pared 3 bases from V and 4 bases from J, leaving 10 bases between. Germline loops: CDR1 KGHSH, CDR2 LQKENI. The CDR3 totals 14 residues. The rearrangement links TRBV18 to TRBJ1-3; tentatively, D is TRBD1 (5 bases). Sequenced material: CD4+ T cells sorted from blood, taken at week 0. The receptor comes from a human donor with alopecia areata. As DNA, the CDR3 is TGTGCCAGCTCACCTCTGGGACGAGGAAACACCATATATTTT. This gives the protein CASSPLGRGNTIYF. The entire variable domain, with the rest obtained from reference TRBV18 and TRBJ1-3, is as follows: NAGVMQNPRHLVRRRGQEARLRCSPMKGHSHVYWYRQLPEEGLKFMVYLQKENIIDESGMPKERFSAEFPKEGPSILRIQQVVRGDSAAYFCASSPLGRGNTIYFGEGSWLTVV.